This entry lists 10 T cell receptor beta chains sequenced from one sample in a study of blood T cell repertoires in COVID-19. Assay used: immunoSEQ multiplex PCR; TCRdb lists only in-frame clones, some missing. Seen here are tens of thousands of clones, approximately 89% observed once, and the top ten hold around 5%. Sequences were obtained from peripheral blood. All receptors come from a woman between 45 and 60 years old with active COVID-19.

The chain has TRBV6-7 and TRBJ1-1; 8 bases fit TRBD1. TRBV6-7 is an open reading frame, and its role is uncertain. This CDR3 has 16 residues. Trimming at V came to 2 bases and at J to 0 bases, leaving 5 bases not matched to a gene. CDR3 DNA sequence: TGTGCCAGCAGTTACCCGGACAGGGCATTGAACACTGAAGCTTTCTTT. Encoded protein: CASSYPDRALNTEAFF.

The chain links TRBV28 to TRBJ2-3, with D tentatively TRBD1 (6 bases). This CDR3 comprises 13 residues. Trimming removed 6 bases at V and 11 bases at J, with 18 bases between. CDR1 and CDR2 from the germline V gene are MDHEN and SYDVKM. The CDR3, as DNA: TGTGCCAGCAGCGGGTCCCTACAGGGTTTGCAGTATTTT. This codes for CASSGSLQGLQYF.

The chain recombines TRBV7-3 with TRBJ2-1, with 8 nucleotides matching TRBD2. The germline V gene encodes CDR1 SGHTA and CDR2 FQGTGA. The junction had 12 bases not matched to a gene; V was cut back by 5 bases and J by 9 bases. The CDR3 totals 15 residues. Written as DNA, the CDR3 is TGTGCCAGCAGCGCCGGGGGAGCGGGAGAGGGTGAGCAGTTCTTC. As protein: CASSAGGAGEGEQFF. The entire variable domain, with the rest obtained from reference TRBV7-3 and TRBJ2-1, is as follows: GAGVSQTPSNKVTEKGKYVELRCDPISGHTALYWYRQSLGQGPEFLIYFQGTGAADDSGLPNDRFFAVRPEGSVSTLKIQRTERGDSAVYLCASSAGGAGEGEQFFGPGTRLTVL.

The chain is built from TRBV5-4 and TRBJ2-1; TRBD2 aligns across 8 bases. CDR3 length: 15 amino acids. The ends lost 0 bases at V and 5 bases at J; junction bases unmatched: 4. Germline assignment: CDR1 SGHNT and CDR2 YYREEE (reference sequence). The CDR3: CASSLVGLDNNEQFF. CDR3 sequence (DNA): TGTGCCAGCAGCTTGGTGGGACTAGACAACAATGAGCAGTTCTTC.

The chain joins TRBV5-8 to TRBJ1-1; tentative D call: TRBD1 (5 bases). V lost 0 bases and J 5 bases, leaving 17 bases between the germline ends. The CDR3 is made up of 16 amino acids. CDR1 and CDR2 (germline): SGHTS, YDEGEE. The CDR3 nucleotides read TGTGCCAGCAGCTTGGGATCAGCAGGGAAAGTAACTGAAGCTTTCTTT. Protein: CASSLGSAGKVTEAFF.

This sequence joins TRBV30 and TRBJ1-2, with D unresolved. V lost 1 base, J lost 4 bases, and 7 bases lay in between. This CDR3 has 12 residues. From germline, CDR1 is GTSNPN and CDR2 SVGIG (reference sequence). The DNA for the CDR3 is TGTGCCTGGAGTGATGGGAGCTATGGCTACACCTTC. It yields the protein CAWSDGSYGYTF.

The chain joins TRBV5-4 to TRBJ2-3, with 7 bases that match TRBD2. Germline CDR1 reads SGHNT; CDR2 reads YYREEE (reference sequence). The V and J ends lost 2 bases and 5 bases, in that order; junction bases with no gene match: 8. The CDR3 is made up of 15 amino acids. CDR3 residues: CASSLLQRGLDTQYF. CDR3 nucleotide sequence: TGTGCCAGCAGCTTACTACAGCGGGGCCTAGATACGCAGTATTTT.

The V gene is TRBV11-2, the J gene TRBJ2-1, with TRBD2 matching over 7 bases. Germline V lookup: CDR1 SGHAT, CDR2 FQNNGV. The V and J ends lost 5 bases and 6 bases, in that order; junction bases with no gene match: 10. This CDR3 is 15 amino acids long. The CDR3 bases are TGTGCCAGCAGCCCCGGGACTACTCCCCTCAATGAGCAGTTCTTC. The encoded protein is CASSPGTTPLNEQFF.

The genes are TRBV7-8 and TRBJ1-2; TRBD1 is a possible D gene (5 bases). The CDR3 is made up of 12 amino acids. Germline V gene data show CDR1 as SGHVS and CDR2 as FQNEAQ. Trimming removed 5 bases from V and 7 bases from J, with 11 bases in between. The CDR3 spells CASSATALGYTF. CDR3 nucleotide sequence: TGTGCCAGCAGCGCGACAGCTCTTGGCTACACCTTC.

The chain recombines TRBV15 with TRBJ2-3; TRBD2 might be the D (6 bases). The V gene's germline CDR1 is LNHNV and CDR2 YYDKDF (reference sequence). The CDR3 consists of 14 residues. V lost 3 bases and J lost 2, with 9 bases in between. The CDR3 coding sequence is TGTGCCACCAGCAGCGGGGGTTTCACAGATACGCAGTATTTT. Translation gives CATSSGGFTDTQYF.